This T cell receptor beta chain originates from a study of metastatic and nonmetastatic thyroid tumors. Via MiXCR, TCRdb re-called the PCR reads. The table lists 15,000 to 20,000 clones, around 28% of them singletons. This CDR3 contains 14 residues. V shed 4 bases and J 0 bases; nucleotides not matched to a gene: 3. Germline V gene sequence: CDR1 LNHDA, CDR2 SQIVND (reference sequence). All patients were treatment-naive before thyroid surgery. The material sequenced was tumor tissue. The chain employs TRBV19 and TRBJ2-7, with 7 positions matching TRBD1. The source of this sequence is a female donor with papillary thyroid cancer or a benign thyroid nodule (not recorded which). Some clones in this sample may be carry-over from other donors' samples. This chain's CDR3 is CASSTGQSSYEQYF. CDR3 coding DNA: TGTGCCAGTAGTACGGGACAGTCCTCCTACGAGCAGTACTTC.